The clone carrying this TCR beta chain appeared once. Antigen unknown. The CDR3 extends over 16 amino acids. V gave up 3 bases and J gave up 5 bases; unmatched junction bases: 9. Germline V CDR1 and CDR2: MNHEY, SMNVEV (reference sequence). TCRdb's copy holds only in-frame clones and misses some; the assay was immunoSEQ multiplex PCR. The sample holds around 150,000 clones, around 89% seen once. The data derive from a study of cytomegalovirus exposure and HLA in healthy donors. Study in general: The roughly 110 validation repertoires were reported in a later analysis to have been generated on the same platform as the 666 first-cohort repertoires.

General study results and limits: While the bulk of TCR sequences proved rare, some public TCRs turned up in many donors. Among the CMV-associated chains, three were confirmed in vitro as specific for CMV antigens.

Input material: PBMCs. The sequence was obtained from a young man in good health and CMV-seronegative. The chain couples TRBV27 to TRBJ2-1; TRBD2 agrees at 8 bases. DNA for the CDR3: TGTGCCAGCAGTTTCGGTGCTAGCGGGCCACACAATGAGCAGTTCTTC. Encoded protein: CASSFGASGPHNEQFF.